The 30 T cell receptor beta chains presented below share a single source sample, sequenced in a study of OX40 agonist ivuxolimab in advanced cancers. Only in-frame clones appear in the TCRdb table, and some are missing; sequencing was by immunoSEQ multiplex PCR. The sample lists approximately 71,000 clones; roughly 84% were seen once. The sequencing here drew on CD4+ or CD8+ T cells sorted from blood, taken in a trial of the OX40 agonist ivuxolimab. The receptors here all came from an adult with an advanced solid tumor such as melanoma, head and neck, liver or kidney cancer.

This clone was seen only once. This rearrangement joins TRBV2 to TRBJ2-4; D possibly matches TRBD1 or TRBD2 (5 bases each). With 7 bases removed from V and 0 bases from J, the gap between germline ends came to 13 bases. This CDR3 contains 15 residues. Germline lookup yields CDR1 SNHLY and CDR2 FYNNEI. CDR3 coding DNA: TGTGCCAGCATCGTAACGGGGCTAGCCAAAAACATTCAGTACTTC. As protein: CASIVTGLAKNIQYF. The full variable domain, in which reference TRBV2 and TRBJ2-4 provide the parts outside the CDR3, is EPEVTQTPSHQVTQMGQEVILRCVPISNHLYFYWYRQILGQKVEFLVSFYNNEISEKSEIFDDQFSVERPDGSNFTLKIRSTKLEDSAMYFCASIVTGLAKNIQYFGAGTRLSVL.

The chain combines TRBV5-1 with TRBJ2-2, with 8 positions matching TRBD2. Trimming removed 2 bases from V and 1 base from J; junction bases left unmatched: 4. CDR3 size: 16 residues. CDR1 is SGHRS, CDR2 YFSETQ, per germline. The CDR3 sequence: CASSFESGRNTGELFF. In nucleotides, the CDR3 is TGCGCCAGCAGCTTTGAAAGCGGGAGGAACACCGGGGAGCTGTTTTTT.

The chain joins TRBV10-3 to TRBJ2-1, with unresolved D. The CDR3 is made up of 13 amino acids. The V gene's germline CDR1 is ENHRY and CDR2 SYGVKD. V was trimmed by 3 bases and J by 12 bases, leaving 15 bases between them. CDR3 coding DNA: TGTGCCATCAGTGAAGGCTCAGAACTTGGGCAGTTCTTC. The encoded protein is CAISEGSELGQFF.

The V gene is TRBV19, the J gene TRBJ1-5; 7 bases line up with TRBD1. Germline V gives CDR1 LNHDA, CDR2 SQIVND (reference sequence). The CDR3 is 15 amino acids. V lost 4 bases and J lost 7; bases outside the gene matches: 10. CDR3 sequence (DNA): TGTGCCAGTAGTAAAGGTTATACAGGGGAGCAGCCCCAGCATTTT. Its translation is CASSKGYTGEQPQHF.

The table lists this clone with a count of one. The CDR3, as DNA: TGTGCCACCCAGCCCTGGGCAGGGGGAAACTACGAGCAGTACTTC. It specifies CATQPWAGGNYEQYF. The chain links TRBV6-5 to TRBJ2-7; TRBD1 matches at 7 bases. The V gene end was trimmed by 10 bases and the J gene end by 3 bases; junction bases not matched to a gene: 15. Germline V gene lookup returns CDR1 MNHEY and CDR2 SVGAGI. The CDR3 is 15 residues long.

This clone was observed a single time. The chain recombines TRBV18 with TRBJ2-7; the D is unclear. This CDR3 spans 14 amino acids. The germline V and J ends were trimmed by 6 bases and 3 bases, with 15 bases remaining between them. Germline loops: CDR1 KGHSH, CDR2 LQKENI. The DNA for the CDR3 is TGTGCCAGCTCGCCTACATCCGGCTTCTACGAGCAGTACTTC. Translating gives CASSPTSGFYEQYF.

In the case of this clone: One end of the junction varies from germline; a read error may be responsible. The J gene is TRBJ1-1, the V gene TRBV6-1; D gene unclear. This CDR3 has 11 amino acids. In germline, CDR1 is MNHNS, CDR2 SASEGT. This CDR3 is CASSESVEPKF. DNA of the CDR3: TGTGCCAGCAGTGAATCCGTAGAACCAAAATTT.

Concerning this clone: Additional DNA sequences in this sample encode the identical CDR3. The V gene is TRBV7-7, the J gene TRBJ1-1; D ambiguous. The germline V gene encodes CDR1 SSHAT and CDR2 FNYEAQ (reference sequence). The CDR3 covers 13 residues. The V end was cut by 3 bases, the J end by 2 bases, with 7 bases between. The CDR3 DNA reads TGTGCCAGCAGCTTGGACCGAAACACTGAAGCTTTCTTT. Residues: CASSLDRNTEAFF.

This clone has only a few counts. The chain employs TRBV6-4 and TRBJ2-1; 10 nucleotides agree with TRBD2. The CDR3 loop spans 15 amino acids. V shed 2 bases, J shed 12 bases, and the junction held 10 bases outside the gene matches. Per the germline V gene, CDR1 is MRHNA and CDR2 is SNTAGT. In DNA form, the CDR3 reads TGTGCCAGCAGTGACGGTGCTAGCGGGAGCAAGGCGCAGTTCTTC. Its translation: CASSDGASGSKAQFF.

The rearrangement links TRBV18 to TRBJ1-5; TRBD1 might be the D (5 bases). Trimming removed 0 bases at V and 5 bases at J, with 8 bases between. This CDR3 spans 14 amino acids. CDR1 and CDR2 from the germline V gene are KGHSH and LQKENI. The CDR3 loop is CASSPPGGYQPQHF. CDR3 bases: TGTGCCAGCTCACCACCGGGGGGATATCAGCCCCAGCATTTT.

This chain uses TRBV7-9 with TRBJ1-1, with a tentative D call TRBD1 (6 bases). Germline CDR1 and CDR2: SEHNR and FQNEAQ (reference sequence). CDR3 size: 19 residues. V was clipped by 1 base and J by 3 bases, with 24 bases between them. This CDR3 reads CASSLGLGRDILADTEAFF. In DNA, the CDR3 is TGTGCCAGCAGCTTAGGGTTGGGCAGGGACATTCTGGCGGACACTGAAGCTTTCTTT.

CDR3: CAWRAPGPYGYTF. The DNA of the CDR3 is TGTGCCTGGAGGGCCCCGGGTCCTTATGGCTACACCTTC. This chain connects TRBV30 to TRBJ1-2; D is uncertain. Germline CDR1 GTSNPN, CDR2 SVGIG (reference sequence). There are 13 residues in the CDR3. With 3 bases removed from V and 5 bases from J, the gap between germline ends came to 13 bases.

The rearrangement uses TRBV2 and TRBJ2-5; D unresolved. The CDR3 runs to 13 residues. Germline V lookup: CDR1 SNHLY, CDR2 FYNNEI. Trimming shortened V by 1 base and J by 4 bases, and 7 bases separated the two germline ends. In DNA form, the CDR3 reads TGTGCCAGCAGTGAAGTGGGTGGAGAGACCCAGTACTTC. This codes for CASSEVGGETQYF.

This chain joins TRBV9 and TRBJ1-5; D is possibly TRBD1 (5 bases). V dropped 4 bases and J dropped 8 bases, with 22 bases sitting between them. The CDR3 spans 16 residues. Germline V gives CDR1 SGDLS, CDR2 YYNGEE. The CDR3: CASSPDLGDGNEPQHF. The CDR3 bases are TGTGCCAGCAGCCCGGATTTGGGGGACGGGAATGAGCCCCAGCATTTT.

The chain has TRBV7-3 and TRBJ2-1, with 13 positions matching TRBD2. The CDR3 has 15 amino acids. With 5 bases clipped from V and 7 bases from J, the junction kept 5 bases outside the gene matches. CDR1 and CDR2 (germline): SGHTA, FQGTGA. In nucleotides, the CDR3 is TGTGCCAGCAGCCTGACTAGCGGGAGGCGTAATGAGCAGTTCTTC. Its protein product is CASSLTSGRRNEQFF.

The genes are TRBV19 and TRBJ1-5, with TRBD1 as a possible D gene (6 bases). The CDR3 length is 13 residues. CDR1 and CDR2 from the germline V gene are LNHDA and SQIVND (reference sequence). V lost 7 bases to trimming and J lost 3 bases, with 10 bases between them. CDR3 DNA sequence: TGTGCCAGTAAGGACAGAGCCAATCAGCCCCAGCATTTT. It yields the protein CASKDRANQPQHF.

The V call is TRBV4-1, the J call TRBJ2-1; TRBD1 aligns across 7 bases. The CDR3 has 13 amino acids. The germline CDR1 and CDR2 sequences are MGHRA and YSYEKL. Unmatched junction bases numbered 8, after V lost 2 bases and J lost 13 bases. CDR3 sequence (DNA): TGCGCCAGCAGCCAAAGTGGCAGGGGGTCCCAGTTCTTC. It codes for CASSQSGRGSQFF.

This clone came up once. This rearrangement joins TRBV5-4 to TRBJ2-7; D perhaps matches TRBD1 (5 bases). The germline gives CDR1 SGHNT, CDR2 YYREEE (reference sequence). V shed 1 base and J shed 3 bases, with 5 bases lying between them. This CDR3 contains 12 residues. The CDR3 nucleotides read TGTGCCAGCAGCTTGCAGGGCTACGAGCAGTACTTC. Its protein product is CASSLQGYEQYF. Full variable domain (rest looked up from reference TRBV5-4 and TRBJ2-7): ETGVTQSPTHLIKTRGQQVTLRCSSQSGHNTVSWYQQALGQGPQFIFQYYREEENGRGNFPPRFSGLQFPNYSSELNVNALELDDSALYLCASSLQGYEQYFGPGTRLTVT.

The CDR3 protein is CASSLNWDTEAFF. The CDR3 DNA reads as TGTGCCAGCAGTTTGAATTGGGATACTGAAGCTTTCTTT. The chain has TRBV28 and TRBJ1-1, with D uncertain. CDR3 length equals 13 residues. Germline CDR1 is MDHEN and CDR2 is SYDVKM. Trimming shortened V by 3 bases and J by 5 bases, and 10 bases separated the two germline ends.

CDR3 loop: CASSLAGVGEKLFF. CDR3 in DNA: TGCGCCAGCAGCTTGGCCGGGGTAGGGGAAAAACTGTTTTTT. The genes are TRBV5-1 and TRBJ1-4; unclear D gene. V was shortened by 0 bases and J by 8 bases, with 11 bases between the two germline ends. The CDR3 has 14 residues. Germline V CDR1 and CDR2: SGHRS, YFSETQ.

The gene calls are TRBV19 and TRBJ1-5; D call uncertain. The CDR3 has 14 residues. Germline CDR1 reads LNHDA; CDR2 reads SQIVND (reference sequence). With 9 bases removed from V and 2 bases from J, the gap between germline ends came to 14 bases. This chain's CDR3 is CASTTQTRNQPQHF. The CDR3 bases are TGTGCCAGCACGACACAAACCCGCAATCAGCCCCAGCATTTT.

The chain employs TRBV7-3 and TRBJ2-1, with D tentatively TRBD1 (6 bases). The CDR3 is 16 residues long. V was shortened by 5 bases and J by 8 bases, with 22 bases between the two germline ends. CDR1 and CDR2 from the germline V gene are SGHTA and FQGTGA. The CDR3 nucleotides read TGTGCCAGCAGCCTTAGGGGGAAAGGGGATAGGGATGAGCAGTTCTTC. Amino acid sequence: CASSLRGKGDRDEQFF.

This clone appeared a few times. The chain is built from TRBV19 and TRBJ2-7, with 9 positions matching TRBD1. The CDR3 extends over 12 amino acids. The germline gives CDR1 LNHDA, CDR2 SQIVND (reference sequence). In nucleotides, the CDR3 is TGTGCTACAGGGGGCCGAGCCTACGAGCAGTACTTC. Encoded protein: CATGGRAYEQYF.

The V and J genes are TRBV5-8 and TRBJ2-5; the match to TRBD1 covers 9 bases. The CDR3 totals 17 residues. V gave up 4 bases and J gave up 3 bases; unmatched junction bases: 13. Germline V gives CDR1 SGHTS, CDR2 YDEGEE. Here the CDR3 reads CASSRWGSDRGKETQYF. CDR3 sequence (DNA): TGTGCCAGCAGCCGGTGGGGGTCGGACAGGGGAAAAGAGACCCAGTACTTC. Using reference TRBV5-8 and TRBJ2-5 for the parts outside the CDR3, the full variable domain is EAGVTQSPTHLIKTRGQQATLRCSPISGHTSVYWYQQALGLGLQFLLWYDEGEERNRGNFPPRFSGRQFPNYSSELNVNALELEDSALYLCASSRWGSDRGKETQYFGPGTRLLVL.

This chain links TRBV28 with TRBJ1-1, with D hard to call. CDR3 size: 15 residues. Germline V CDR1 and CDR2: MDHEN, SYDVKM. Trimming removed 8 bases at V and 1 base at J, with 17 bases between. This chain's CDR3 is CASRLSQAANTEAFF. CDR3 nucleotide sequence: TGTGCCAGCCGCCTATCCCAGGCGGCGAACACTGAAGCTTTCTTT.

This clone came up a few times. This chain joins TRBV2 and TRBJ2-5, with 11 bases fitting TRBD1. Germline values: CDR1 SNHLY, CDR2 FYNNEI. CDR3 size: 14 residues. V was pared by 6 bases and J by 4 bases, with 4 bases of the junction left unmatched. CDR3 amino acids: CASRGQGVSETQYF. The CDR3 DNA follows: TGTGCCAGCAGGGGACAGGGGGTGTCAGAGACCCAGTACTTC.

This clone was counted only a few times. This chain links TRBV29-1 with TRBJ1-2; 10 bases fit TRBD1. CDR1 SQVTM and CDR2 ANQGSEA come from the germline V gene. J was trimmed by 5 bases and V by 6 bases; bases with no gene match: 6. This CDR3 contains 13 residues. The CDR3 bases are TGCAGCGTCGGACAGGGGGAGAAGTATGGCTACACCTTC. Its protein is CSVGQGEKYGYTF. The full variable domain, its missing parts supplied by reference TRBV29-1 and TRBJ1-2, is SAVISQKPSRDICQRGTSLTIQCQVDSQVTMMFWYRQQPGQSLTLIATANQGSEATYESGFVIDKFPISRPNLTFSTLTVSNMSPEDSSIYLCSVGQGEKYGYTFGSGTRLTVV.

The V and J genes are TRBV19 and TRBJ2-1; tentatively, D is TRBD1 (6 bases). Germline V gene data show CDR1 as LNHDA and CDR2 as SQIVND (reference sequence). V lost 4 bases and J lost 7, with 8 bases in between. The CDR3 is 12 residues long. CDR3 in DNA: TGTGCCAGTAGTAAGACAGGAAATGAGCAGTTCTTC. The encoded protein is CASSKTGNEQFF.

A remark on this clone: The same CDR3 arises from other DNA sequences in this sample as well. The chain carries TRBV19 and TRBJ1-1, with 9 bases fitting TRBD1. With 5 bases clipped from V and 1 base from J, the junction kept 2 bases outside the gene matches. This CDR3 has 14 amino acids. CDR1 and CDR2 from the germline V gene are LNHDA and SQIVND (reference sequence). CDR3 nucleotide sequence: TGTGCCAGTAGTCGGGACAGGGAGAACACTGAAGCTTTCTTT. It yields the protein CASSRDRENTEAFF.

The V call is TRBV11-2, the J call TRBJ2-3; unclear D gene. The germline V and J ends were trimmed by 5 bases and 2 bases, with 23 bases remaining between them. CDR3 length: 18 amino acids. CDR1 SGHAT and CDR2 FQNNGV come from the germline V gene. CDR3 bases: TGTGCCAGCAGCAGCCCCTTTACGTTCTATTCTATCACAGATACGCAGTATTTT. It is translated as CASSSPFTFYSITDTQYF. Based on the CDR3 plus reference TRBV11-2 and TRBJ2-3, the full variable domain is EAGVAQSPRYKIIEKRQSVAFWCNPISGHATLYWYQQILGQGPKLLIQFQNNGVVDDSQLPKDRFSAERLKGVDSTLKIQPAKLEDSAVYLCASSSPFTFYSITDTQYFGPGTRLTVL.